Listed here are 25 T cell receptor beta chains from one sample, sequenced in a study of identical twins. TCRdb processed the 5' RACE reads anew with MiXCR; each CDR3 protein has one entry. The sample carries roughly 250,000 distinct CDR3 sequences, roughly 13% recorded once. Input material: memory (CD45RO+) T cells sorted from blood. The source is a woman aged 18-29 years in good health.

On this clonotype itself: At one boundary the junction diverges from the germline segment, which might be a read error. The genes are TRBV5-1 and TRBJ2-3; 9 nucleotides line up with TRBD2. This CDR3 region has 17 residues. CDR1 and CDR2 from the germline V gene are SGHRS and YFSETQ. CDR3 sequence: CASSFLAGALSTDTQYF. Written as DNA, the CDR3 is TGTGCCAGCAGCTTTTTAGCGGGGGCCCTTAGCACAGATACGCAGTATTTT.

The chain uses TRBV6-2 or TRBV6-3 and TRBJ2-5, with D uncertain. The V gene lost 1 base and the J gene lost 5 bases, with 2 bases spanning the gap. The CDR3 runs 11 residues. Germline CDR1 and CDR2: MNHEY and SVGEGT. CDR3 residues: CASSYYETQYF. The CDR3 coding sequence is TGTGCCAGCAGTTACTACGAGACCCAGTACTTC.

The V call is TRBV20-1, the J call TRBJ2-7, with D perhaps matching TRBD1 (6 bases). The V end lost 6 bases, the J end lost 7 bases, and 25 bases lay between the germline ends. The germline gives CDR1 DFQATT, CDR2 SNEGSKA (reference sequence). The CDR3 extends over 15 amino acids. CDR3 bases: TGCAGTGCGATACAGGGCTTGGGCTTTGGGCGAGAGCAGTACTTC. The encoded protein is CSAIQGLGFGREQYF.

The sample holds a few counts of this clonotype. This chain uses TRBV6-1 with TRBJ1-2; D is uncertain. Trimming stripped 9 bases from V and 1 base from J, with 15 bases between. This CDR3 is built from 14 residues. CDR1 MNHNS and CDR2 SASEGT come from the germline V gene. DNA for the CDR3: TGTGCCAGTGAACGGGCCCTACTTAACTATGGCTACACCTTC. It specifies CASERALLNYGYTF.

In its sample, this clonotype was seen a few times. This chain joins TRBV12-3 or TRBV12-4 and TRBJ2-7; 10 positions agree with TRBD1. J gave up 6 bases and V 3 bases, and 8 bases lay outside the gene matches. The CDR3 sequence is 15 residues long. CDR3 DNA sequence: TGTGCCAGCAGTTTCCCTCGACAGGGGGCGGGCGAGCAGTACTTC. Translation: CASSFPRQGAGEQYF.

V gene TRBV5-4 combines with J gene TRBJ2-2; tentatively, D is TRBD1 (5 bases). V lost 5 bases, J lost 8 bases, and 19 bases lay in between. Germline-derived CDR1 and CDR2 are SGHNT and YYREEE (reference sequence). The CDR3 is made up of 15 amino acids. CDR3 nucleotide sequence: TGTGCCAGCAGTTCAAGGTCCAGGGCTATGGGGGAGCTGTTTTTT. This gives the protein CASSSRSRAMGELFF.

The V gene is TRBV5-1, the J gene TRBJ2-1; 9 nucleotides match TRBD2. Germline CDR1 is SGHRS and CDR2 is YFSETQ. V was pared by 4 bases and J by 9 bases, with 11 bases of the junction left unmatched. This CDR3 region has 15 residues. The CDR3 spells CASSTDETSGGEQFF. The DNA for the CDR3 is TGCGCCAGCAGCACGGACGAGACTAGCGGTGGTGAGCAGTTCTTC.

This chain links TRBV18 with TRBJ2-2; 7 bases line up with TRBD2. The CDR3 extends over 17 amino acids. V lost 1 base and J lost 0; bases outside the gene matches: 5. Germline lookup yields CDR1 KGHSH and CDR2 LQKENI. CDR3: CASSPRGSGTNTGELFF. For the CDR3, the DNA is TGTGCCAGCTCACCACGGGGGAGCGGGACGAACACCGGGGAGCTGTTTTTT. The full variable domain, with the rest looked up from reference TRBV18 and TRBJ2-2, is NAGVMQNPRHLVRRRGQEARLRCSPMKGHSHVYWYRQLPEEGLKFMVYLQKENIIDESGMPKERFSAEFPKEGPSILRIQQVVRGDSAAYFCASSPRGSGTNTGELFFGEGSRLTVL.

CDR3 in amino acids: CSADDGSGPRGYTF. DNA of the CDR3: TGCAGTGCTGACGATGGGTCGGGTCCGAGGGGCTACACCTTC. The chain combines TRBV20-1 with TRBJ1-2; no reliable D call. This CDR3 region has 14 residues. The V end lost 5 bases, the J end lost 8 bases, and 21 bases lay between the germline ends. In germline, CDR1 is DFQATT, CDR2 SNEGSKA (reference sequence).

This clonotype was observed a handful of times. This sequence joins TRBV2 and TRBJ2-7; D gene ambiguous. CDR3 length: 14 amino acids. V dropped 2 bases and J dropped 0 bases, with 8 bases sitting between them. The germline V gene encodes CDR1 SNHLY and CDR2 FYNNEI. The CDR3 loop reads CASSETTASYEQYF. The CDR3 DNA reads TGTGCCAGCAGTGAAACGACGGCCTCCTACGAGCAGTACTTC.

This clonotype was seen a handful of times. The chain combines TRBV5-1 with TRBJ2-1; 12 nucleotides match TRBD2. From germline, CDR1 is SGHRS and CDR2 YFSETQ. The CDR3 is made up of 17 amino acids. Trimming at V came to 3 bases and at J to 8 bases, leaving 12 bases not matched to a gene. The CDR3 DNA reads as TGCGCCAGCAGCTCCGGACTAGCGGGAAGAGGAGTGGATGAGCAGTTCTTC. Translated: CASSSGLAGRGVDEQFF. The variable domain in full, with the rest retrieved from reference TRBV5-1 and TRBJ2-1, is KAGVTQTPRYLIKTRGQQVTLSCSPISGHRSVSWYQQTPGQGLQFLFEYFSETQRNKGNFPGRFSGRQFSNSRSEMNVSTLELGDSALYLCASSSGLAGRGVDEQFFGPGTRLTVL.

This clonotype was counted only a few times. The chain employs TRBV20-1 and TRBJ2-1, with D possibly TRBD1 on 6 matching bases. The V and J ends lost 0 bases and 10 bases respectively, with 19 bases between them. Germline CDR1 reads DFQATT; CDR2 reads SNEGSKA (reference sequence). The CDR3 is 15 amino acids. In DNA, the CDR3 is TGCAGTGCTAGAGATCCCAGGGGTGGTGGGAGAGAGCAGTTCTTC. The encoded protein is CSARDPRGGGREQFF.

This clonotype was found once. The chain uses TRBV18 and TRBJ2-7; possible D gene TRBD1, 6 bases. Germline CDR1 and CDR2: KGHSH and LQKENI. Between the trimmed V and J ends, which lost 5 bases and 9 bases, there was a span of 32 bases. The CDR3 covers 18 residues. CDR3 loop: CASSARGPGSGDPIGQYF. In DNA, the CDR3 is TGTGCCAGCTCAGCCAGAGGTCCTGGGTCAGGGGACCCTATAGGGCAGTACTTC. Full variable domain (remainder filled in from reference TRBV18 and TRBJ2-7): NAGVMQNPRHLVRRRGQEARLRCSPMKGHSHVYWYRQLPEEGLKFMVYLQKENIIDESGMPKERFSAEFPKEGPSILRIQQVVRGDSAAYFCASSARGPGSGDPIGQYFGPGTRLTVT.

This chain joins TRBV7-8 and TRBJ2-7, with D perhaps being TRBD1 or TRBD2 (5 bases each). This CDR3 contains 16 residues. V shed 5 bases and J shed 2 bases, with 19 bases lying between them. Per the germline V gene, CDR1 is SGHVS and CDR2 is FQNEAQ. DNA for the CDR3: TGTGCCAGCAGCATCGCTATTGGGACGGCCACCTACGAGCAGTACTTC. This gives the protein CASSIAIGTATYEQYF.

The table lists this clonotype with a few counts. The chain has TRBV6-2 or TRBV6-3 and TRBJ1-5; D is undetermined. V was shortened by 6 bases and J by 2 bases, with 14 bases between the two germline ends. CDR1 and CDR2 (germline): MNHEY, SVGEGT. The CDR3 runs to 15 residues. The CDR3 spells CASRPLGRGNQPQHF. For the CDR3, the DNA is TGTGCCAGCAGGCCCCTGGGTCGGGGCAATCAGCCCCAGCATTTT.

This clonotype was detected only a few times. The chain recombines TRBV7-9 with TRBJ1-4; possible D gene TRBD1, 5 bases. The ends were cut back, 5 bases at V and 14 bases at J, with 24 bases in the middle. The CDR3 is 15 residues long. CDR1 is SEHNR and CDR2 is FQNEAQ in the germline V gene (reference sequence). CDR3 in DNA: TGTGCCAGCAGCCCATTGGAGGGATCTCACTGGGGCCTGTTTTTT. Its translation is CASSPLEGSHWGLFF.

The table lists this clonotype with a few counts. V gene TRBV6-2 or TRBV6-3 combines with J gene TRBJ2-1; 8 bases map to TRBD2. With V trimmed by 2 bases and J by 3 bases, 6 bases remained unmatched. This CDR3 spans 16 amino acids. Germline V gene sequence: CDR1 MNHEY, CDR2 SVGEGT. CDR3 in DNA: TGTGCCAGCAGTTACCGTAGCGGGAACCACTACAATGAGCAGTTCTTC. Amino acid sequence: CASSYRSGNHYNEQFF.

The rearrangement links TRBV20-1 to TRBJ1-4; D gene unclear. The V gene lost 3 bases and the J gene lost 4 bases, with 15 bases spanning the gap. Germline V gene data show CDR1 as DFQATT and CDR2 as SNEGSKA (reference sequence). The CDR3 has 15 amino acids. This CDR3 is CSASRISDVNEKLFF. In nucleotides, the CDR3 is TGCAGTGCTAGCCGGATATCGGACGTTAATGAAAAACTGTTTTTT.

The rearrangement uses TRBV14 and TRBJ2-5; weak D call: TRBD2 (6 bases). This CDR3 has 16 residues. V lost 2 bases and J 7 bases, leaving 20 bases between the germline ends. Germline-derived CDR1 and CDR2 are SGHDN and FVKESK. DNA of the CDR3: TGTGCCAGCAGCCAACCCGGGGACTTTCCCCAGGGGACCCAGTACTTC. This gives the protein CASSQPGDFPQGTQYF. Full variable domain (rest looked up from reference TRBV14 and TRBJ2-5): EAGVTQFPSHSVIEKGQTVTLRCDPISGHDNLYWYRRVMGKEIKFLLHFVKESKQDESGMPNNRFLAERTGGTYSTLKVQPAELEDSGVYFCASSQPGDFPQGTQYFGPGTRLLVL.

There are a few counts of this clonotype. The rearrangement joins TRBV4-3 to TRBJ2-1, with 15 positions matching TRBD2. Germline V gene sequence: CDR1 LGHNA, CDR2 YSLEER. CDR3 length: 18 amino acids. The V and J ends lost 4 bases and 7 bases, in that order; junction bases with no gene match: 11. The CDR3 nucleotides are TGCGCCAGCAGCCGAGACTGGACTAGCGGGAGGGCCCTAAATGAGCAGTTCTTC. Translated, it gives CASSRDWTSGRALNEQFF.

The rearrangement joins TRBV10-3 to TRBJ1-1; tentatively, D is TRBD1 (6 bases). Germline V gene data show CDR1 as ENHRY and CDR2 as SYGVKD. This CDR3 spans 13 amino acids. Between the trimmed V and J ends, which lost 1 base and 6 bases, there was a span of 9 bases. CDR3 nucleotide sequence: TGTGCCATCAGTGAGTTGGGGGGGCCTGAAGCTTTCTTT. Its protein is CAISELGGPEAFF.

CDR3 coding DNA: TGTGCCAGCAGCTTAGGGACAGAAGACTACACCTTC. It is translated as CASSLGTEDYTF. The chain carries TRBV11-2 and TRBJ1-2, with D perhaps matching TRBD1 (6 bases). Trimming pared 1 base from V and 10 bases from J, leaving 10 bases between. The CDR3 contains 12 residues. The germline V gene encodes CDR1 SGHAT and CDR2 FQNNGV.

This clonotype was seen a few times. The V and J genes are TRBV9 and TRBJ1-4, with a possible D match to TRBD1 (5 bases). Trimming removed 7 bases at V and 6 bases at J, with 13 bases between. This CDR3 has 13 amino acids. The germline V gene has CDR1 SGDLS and CDR2 YYNGEE. As DNA, the CDR3 is TGTGCCAGCGCCGGGGACGCCCATGAAAAACTGTTTTTT. It yields the protein CASAGDAHEKLFF.

J is TRBJ1-2 and V is TRBV29-1; TRBD1 matches at 7 bases. CDR3 length equals 15 residues. Trimming removed 1 base from V and 8 bases from J; junction bases left unmatched: 13. From germline, CDR1 is SQVTM and CDR2 ANQGSEA. Here the CDR3 reads CSVEVGEGAVQGYTF. The CDR3 nucleotides read TGCAGCGTTGAAGTAGGGGAGGGGGCCGTTCAAGGCTACACCTTC.

CDR3 in amino acids: CASSPSYNEQFF. CDR3 coding DNA: TGTGCCAGCAGCCCCTCCTACAATGAGCAGTTCTTC. V gene TRBV7-2 combines with J gene TRBJ2-1, with D unresolved. V shed 5 bases and J shed 0 bases, with 2 bases lying between them. Per the germline V gene, CDR1 is SGHTA and CDR2 is FQGNSA. This CDR3 is 12 amino acids long.